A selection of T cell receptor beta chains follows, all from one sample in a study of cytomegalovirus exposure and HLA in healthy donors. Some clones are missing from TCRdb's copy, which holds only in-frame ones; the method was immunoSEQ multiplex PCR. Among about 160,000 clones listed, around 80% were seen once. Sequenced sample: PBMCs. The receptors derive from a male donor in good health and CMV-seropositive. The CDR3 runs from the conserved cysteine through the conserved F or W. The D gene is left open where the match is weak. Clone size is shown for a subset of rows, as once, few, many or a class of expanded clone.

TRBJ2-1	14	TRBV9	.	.	TGTGCCAGCAGTCATCGTAGGGAGGGGGATGAGCAGTTCTTC	CASSHRREGDEQFF
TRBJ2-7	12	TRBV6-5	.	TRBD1	TGTGCCAGCAGTCAGACAGGGGACGAGCAGTACTTC	CASSQTGDEQYF
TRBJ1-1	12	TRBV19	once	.	TGTGCCAGTAGATTCAATAGCACTGAAGCTTTCTTT	CASRFNSTEAFF
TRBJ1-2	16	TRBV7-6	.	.	TGTGCCAGCAGCCCCGAGACCCGACAGAGTGACTATGGCTACACCTTC	CASSPETRQSDYGYTF
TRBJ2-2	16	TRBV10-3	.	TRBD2	TGTGCCATCAGGGATCCCGGGACTAGCGGGAGTGGGGAGCTGTTTTTT	CAIRDPGTSGSGELFF
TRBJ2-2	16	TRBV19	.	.	TGTGCCAGTAGTATATGGGGCAGGGCAAGGACCGGGGAGCTGTTTTTT	CASSIWGRARTGELFF
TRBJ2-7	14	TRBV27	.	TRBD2	TGTGCCAGCAGGCTGCGGGGGGGGCTTGGAGAGCAGTACTTC	CASRLRGGLGEQYF
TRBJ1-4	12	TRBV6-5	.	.	TGTGCCAGCAGCCTCGGTGAGGGAAAACTGTTTTTT	CASSLGEGKLFF
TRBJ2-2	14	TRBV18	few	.	TGTGCCAGCTCACCACCCAGAGCGGCCGGGGAGCTGTTTTTT	CASSPPRAAGELFF
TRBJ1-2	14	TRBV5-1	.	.	TGCGCCAGCAGCGTCTCACAGAATAACTATGGCTACACCTTC	CASSVSQNNYGYTF
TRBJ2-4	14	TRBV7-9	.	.	TGTGCCAGCAGCTTTTACACCCTGCGGGACAGTCAGTACTTC	CASSFYTLRDSQYF
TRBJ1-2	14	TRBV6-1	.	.	TGTGCCAGCAAGGAGATGACAGTCTCCTATGGCTACACCTTC	CASKEMTVSYGYTF
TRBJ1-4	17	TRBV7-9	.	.	TGTGCCAGCGGACCTCCTATTCCTGGCAGGGATAATGAAAAACTGTTTTTT	CASGPPIPGRDNEKLFF
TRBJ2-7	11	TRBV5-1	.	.	TGCGCCAGCAGTATGGAGGGGCAGCAGTACTTC	CASSMEGQQYF
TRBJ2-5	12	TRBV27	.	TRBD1	TGTGCCAGCAGTGGGCAGGGGGAGCCCCAGTACTTC	CASSGQGEPQYF
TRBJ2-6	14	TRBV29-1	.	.	TGCAGCGTTGAAGAGGCTTCAGGGGCCAACGTCCTGACTTTC	CSVEEASGANVLTF
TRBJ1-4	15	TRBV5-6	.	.	TGTGCCAGCAGCCGGGGGGCAGGGACGAATGAAAAACTGTTTTTT	CASSRGAGTNEKLFF
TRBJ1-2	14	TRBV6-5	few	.	TGTGCCAGCAGCGATGGACAGCCTAACTATGGCTACACCTTC	CASSDGQPNYGYTF
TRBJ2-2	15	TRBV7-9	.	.	TGTGCCAGCAGCTTAGGACTTGGTGAGGGCGGGGAGCTGTTTTTT	CASSLGLGEGGELFF
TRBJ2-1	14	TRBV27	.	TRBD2	TGTGCCAGCATTCGGGCGGGAGCTCCCAATGAGCAGTTCTTC	CASIRAGAPNEQFF
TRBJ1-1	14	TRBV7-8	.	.	TGTGCCGGCACCGAGGGTGTACGGAACACTGAAGCTTTCTTT	CAGTEGVRNTEAFF
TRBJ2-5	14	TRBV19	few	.	TGTGCCAGTAGTCCACAGGGTTGGGGAGAGACCCAGTACTTC	CASSPQGWGETQYF
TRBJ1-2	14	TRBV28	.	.	TGTGCCAGCAGTTATGGCCCCTTGCACTATGGCTACACCTTC	CASSYGPLHYGYTF
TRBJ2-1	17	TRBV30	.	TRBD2	TGTGCCTGGAGTCTAAGAAGGGGCGGGAGCGTTTACAATGAGCAGTTCTTC	CAWSLRRGGSVYNEQFF
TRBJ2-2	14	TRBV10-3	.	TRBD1	TGTGCCATCAGGAGGACAGGGGAGGCCGGGGAGCTGTTTTTT	CAIRRTGEAGELFF
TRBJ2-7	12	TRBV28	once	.	TGTGCCAGCAGTTTTTCTTCGTACGAGCAGTACTTC	CASSFSSYEQYF
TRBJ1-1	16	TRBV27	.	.	TGTGCCAGCACCCCGACTGACGCACCCCGGAACACTGAAGCTTTCTTT	CASTPTDAPRNTEAFF
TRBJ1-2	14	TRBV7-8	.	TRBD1	TGTGCCAGCTCGACGCAGGGGGCGGACTATGGCTACACCTTC	CASSTQGADYGYTF
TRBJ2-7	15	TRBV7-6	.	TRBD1	TGTGCCAGCAGCTTAGGGACAGGGGGCGACTACGAGCAGTACTTC	CASSLGTGGDYEQYF
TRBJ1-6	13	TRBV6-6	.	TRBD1	TGTGCCAGCAGGGGACAGGGGACAACACCCCTCCACTTT	CASRGQGTTPLHF
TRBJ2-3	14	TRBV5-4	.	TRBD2	TGTGCCAGCAGATCGGGGGGGGCATCAGATACGCAGTATTTT	CASRSGGASDTQYF
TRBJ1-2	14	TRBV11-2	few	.	TGTGCCAGCAGCCGCCCGGGATCCCCATATGGCTACACCTTC	CASSRPGSPYGYTF
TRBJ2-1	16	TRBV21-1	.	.	TGTGCCAGCAGCAAATATACAAGCGGGAAGAGGTATGAGCAGTTCTTC	CASSKYTSGKRYEQFF
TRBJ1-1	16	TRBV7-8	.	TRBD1	TGTGCCAGCAGCTTAGGACAGGGGGCCGGTTTCACTGAAGCTTTCTTT	CASSLGQGAGFTEAFF
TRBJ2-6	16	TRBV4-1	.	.	TGCGCCAGCAGCCAAGATTCAGGGGCTGGGGCCAACGTCCTGACTTTC	CASSQDSGAGANVLTF
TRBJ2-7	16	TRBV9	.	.	TGTGCCAGCAGCGTAGGGGAGCGGTTAGCATCCTACGAGCAGTACTTC	CASSVGERLASYEQYF